This T cell receptor beta chain was captured by sequencing in a study of shared clonotypes between healthy human individuals. Notes on the study in general: As a rule, naive subsets had a larger estimated richness than memory subsets.

Genomic DNA of every subset was divided equally among multiple immunoSEQ plates. Generated by immunoSEQ multiplex PCR, the TCRdb table keeps only in-frame clones and is missing some. The sample records about 2 million clones, roughly 94% being singletons. With respect to this clone: Antigen unknown.

V lost 5 bases and J 2 bases, leaving 16 bases between the germline ends. Germline V gives CDR1 LGHNA, CDR2 YSLEER. CDR3 length: 16 amino acids. Participating donors were healthy, HIV-negative adults free of recent acute infections or vaccinations. The chain links TRBV4-3 to TRBJ2-1; D ambiguous. The source of this sequence is a man between 18 and 35 years old in good health. Sequenced: naive CD4+ T cells sorted from blood. Sample subset: CD45RA+ positively selected. DNA for the CDR3: TGCGCCAGCAGCTTAAGACCGTCATCAGCCTACAATGAGCAGTTCTTC. Amino acids: CASSLRPSSAYNEQFF.